Each of the 26 T cell receptor beta chains below was sequenced from the same sample in a study of PD-1 blockade in classical Hodgkin lymphoma. Generated by immunoSEQ multiplex PCR, the TCRdb table keeps only in-frame clones and is missing some. The repertoire includes roughly 96,000 clones, 80% to 90% of them detected once, and roughly 10% sits in the top ten. Each patient experienced a relapse that followed autologous stem cell transplantation, and brentuximab vedotin exposure varied. The sequencing used peripheral blood mononuclear cells (PBMCs), collected before the second cycle of nivolumab. These receptors were obtained from a human donor with classical Hodgkin lymphoma.

This sequence joins TRBV5-1 and TRBJ2-3; TRBD2 agrees at 8 bases. Germline trimming cut 5 bases from V and 2 bases from J; bases unmatched to any gene: 7. Germline CDR1 and CDR2: SGHRS and YFSETQ. The CDR3 contains 15 residues. The CDR3 bases are TGCGCCAGCAGACCCACGGGGGGGTTCACAGATACGCAGTATTTT. Encoded protein: CASRPTGGFTDTQYF.

The rearrangement joins TRBV28 to TRBJ2-6, with D uncertain. CDR1 is MDHEN and CDR2 is SYDVKM in the germline V gene. V dropped 2 bases and J dropped 0 bases, with 5 bases sitting between them. The CDR3 loop spans 15 amino acids. DNA for the CDR3: TGTGCCAGCAGTTTACTGCACTCTGGGGCCAACGTCCTGACTTTC. It is translated as CASSLLHSGANVLTF.

This CDR3 reads CASSLSGTQYF. Here the CDR3 DNA reads TGTGCCAGCAGCCTTAGCGGGACGCAGTATTTT. V and J are TRBV6-5 and TRBJ2-3; 7 nucleotides align to TRBD2. V lost 6 bases to trimming and J lost 9 bases; unmatched junction nucleotides: 3. CDR1 is MNHEY, CDR2 SVGAGI, per germline. This CDR3 is 11 amino acids long.

CDR3 sequence reads: CASSLAPAGGGYEQYF. In nucleotides, the CDR3 is TGCGCCAGCAGCTTGGCCCCCGCGGGAGGGGGGTACGAGCAGTACTTC. The chain links TRBV5-1 to TRBJ2-7, with 9 bases aligning to TRBD2. The CDR3 sequence is 16 residues long. With V trimmed by 0 bases and J by 4 bases, 8 bases remained unmatched. Per germline, CDR1 SGHRS and CDR2 YFSETQ.

The rearrangement links TRBV4-1 to TRBJ2-2; D assignment may be TRBD1 or TRBD2 (5 bases each). CDR1 is MGHRA and CDR2 is YSYEKL in the germline V gene. V was clipped by 0 bases and J by 6 bases, with 20 bases between them. CDR3 length equals 18 residues. For the CDR3, the DNA is TGCGCCAGCAGCCAAGATCGCCCCGGGACCCTGGGCCCCGGGGAGCTGTTTTTT. Its translation: CASSQDRPGTLGPGELFF.

The chain combines TRBV18 with TRBJ1-1; D unclear. With 3 bases removed from V and 8 bases from J, the gap between germline ends came to 10 bases. This CDR3 has 12 residues. Germline V lookup: CDR1 KGHSH, CDR2 LQKENI. The CDR3 nucleotides are TGTGCCAGCTCACCGGACCGGAGCGAAGCTTTCTTT. This gives the protein CASSPDRSEAFF.

The chain uses TRBV10-3 and TRBJ2-7, with 8 nucleotides matching TRBD2. The germline gives CDR1 ENHRY, CDR2 SYGVKD. The CDR3 covers 16 residues. J was trimmed by 2 bases and V by 4 bases; bases with no gene match: 10. Written as DNA, the CDR3 is TGTGCCATCAGTGCCGGGACTAGGGCTCAAGCCTACGAGCAGTACTTC. Its protein product is CAISAGTRAQAYEQYF.

The V gene is TRBV7-3, the J gene TRBJ2-1; TRBD1 agrees at 7 bases. The CDR3 covers 15 residues. The V gene's germline CDR1 is SGHTA and CDR2 FQGTGA. With V trimmed by 2 bases and J by 5 bases, 6 bases remained unmatched. Here the CDR3 reads CASSLGRQGNNEQFF. DNA for the CDR3: TGTGCCAGCAGCTTAGGGAGACAGGGCAACAATGAGCAGTTCTTC.

The chain is built from TRBV5-1 and TRBJ2-2; 10 nucleotides line up with TRBD2. V lost 5 bases, J lost 1 base, and 11 bases stayed unmatched. The CDR3 is made up of 18 amino acids. The germline CDR1 and CDR2 sequences are SGHRS and YFSETQ. The CDR3 region has the DNA TGCGCCAGCAGTACCGGAATTCTAGCGGGGGTGAACACCGGGGAGCTGTTTTTT. It specifies CASSTGILAGVNTGELFF.

The chain employs TRBV14 and TRBJ2-7; possible D gene TRBD2, 6 bases. The ends were cut back, 4 bases at V and 0 bases at J, with 13 bases in the middle. Germline V gives CDR1 SGHDN, CDR2 FVKESK. The CDR3 totals 15 residues. DNA for the CDR3: TGTGCCAGCAGCCTTGCCCCCGGGAGCTCCTACGAGCAGTACTTC. It specifies CASSLAPGSSYEQYF.

This chain links TRBV6-5 with TRBJ1-6, with TRBD1 matching over 7 bases. Germline loops: CDR1 MNHEY, CDR2 SVGAGI. With 0 bases clipped from V and 9 bases from J, the junction kept 8 bases outside the gene matches. This CDR3 has 16 amino acids. CDR3 sequence: CASSYSGGGEGSPLHF. The CDR3 bases are TGTGCCAGCAGTTACTCCGGAGGGGGCGAAGGTTCACCCCTCCACTTT.

The chain carries TRBV19 and TRBJ2-3, with unresolved D. Trimming took 3 bases from V and 1 from J, leaving 8 bases between them. CDR1 and CDR2 from the germline V gene are LNHDA and SQIVND (reference sequence). This CDR3 is 14 amino acids long. CDR3 region: CASSIPGGTDTQYF. The CDR3 bases are TGTGCCAGTAGTATCCCGGGTGGCACAGATACGCAGTATTTT.

J is TRBJ2-1 and V is TRBV5-1; 9 nucleotides line up with TRBD1. The CDR3 has 14 amino acids. Trimming took 4 bases from V and 6 from J; bases not matched to a gene: 5. CDR1 and CDR2 from the germline V gene are SGHRS and YFSETQ. The CDR3 loop is CASSPGQGINEQFF. In nucleotides, the CDR3 is TGCGCCAGCAGCCCGGGACAGGGTATCAATGAGCAGTTCTTC.

The chain uses TRBV7-9 and TRBJ2-1, with D perhaps TRBD1 (6 bases). CDR3 length equals 17 residues. Germline lookup yields CDR1 SEHNR and CDR2 FQNEAQ (reference sequence). The V gene lost 0 bases and the J gene lost 0 bases, with 12 bases spanning the gap. The DNA for the CDR3 is TGTGCCAGCAGCTTAGCAGGTACAGGGAGCTCCTACAATGAGCAGTTCTTC. This codes for CASSLAGTGSSYNEQFF.

The chain couples TRBV28 to TRBJ1-1; D not certain. CDR3 length equals 14 residues. Germline assignment: CDR1 MDHEN and CDR2 SYDVKM. Trimming removed 2 bases from V and 0 bases from J, with 7 bases in between. CDR3 coding DNA: TGTGCCAGCAGTTTAAAGCGGTTGAACACTGAAGCTTTCTTT. Translating gives CASSLKRLNTEAFF.

J is TRBJ2-2 and V is TRBV7-9; D is possibly TRBD1 (6 bases). Trimming stripped 8 bases from V and 0 bases from J, with 10 bases between. CDR1 and CDR2 (germline): SEHNR, FQNEAQ (reference sequence). CDR3 length: 14 residues. CDR3 region: CASLDRANTGELFF. CDR3 in DNA: TGTGCCAGCCTGGACAGAGCGAACACCGGGGAGCTGTTTTTT.

J is TRBJ2-7 and V is TRBV19; 12 bases map to TRBD2. The CDR3 loop spans 15 amino acids. The germline V gene encodes CDR1 LNHDA and CDR2 SQIVND (reference sequence). Germline trimming cut 4 bases from V and 4 bases from J; bases unmatched to any gene: 5. As DNA, the CDR3 is TGTGCCAGTAGTAGTCCACTAGCGGGAGGTTACGAGCAGTACTTC. Translated, it gives CASSSPLAGGYEQYF.

This clone was counted a few times. This chain connects TRBV27 to TRBJ2-5; TRBD2 matches 11 bases. Germline lookup yields CDR1 MNHEY and CDR2 SMNVEV (reference sequence). This CDR3 has 16 residues. Trimming took 3 bases from V and 4 from J; bases not matched to a gene: 7. CDR3 protein: CASSLGGLAVGETQYF. The CDR3 coding sequence is TGTGCCAGCAGTTTGGGGGGACTAGCGGTGGGAGAGACCCAGTACTTC.

Only a few counts were recorded for this clone. The chain links TRBV4-1 to TRBJ1-5; possibly TRBD1 for D (5 bases). This CDR3 has 14 residues. With 1 base removed from V and 7 bases from J, the gap between germline ends came to 11 bases. The germline gives CDR1 MGHRA, CDR2 YSYEKL. Here the CDR3 reads CASSQAGSGQPQHF. The DNA of the CDR3 is TGCGCCAGCAGCCAAGCAGGGTCTGGGCAGCCCCAGCATTTT.

This rearrangement joins TRBV19 to TRBJ2-1; D gene ambiguous. Per germline, CDR1 LNHDA and CDR2 SQIVND (reference sequence). The CDR3 sequence is 11 residues long. V was shortened by 6 bases and J by 4 bases, with 4 bases between the two germline ends. The CDR3 sequence is CASSQYNEQFF. For the CDR3, the DNA is TGTGCCAGTAGCCAGTACAATGAGCAGTTCTTC. Full variable domain (missing parts from reference TRBV19 and TRBJ2-1): DGGITQSPKYLFRKEGQNVTLSCEQNLNHDAMYWYRQDPGQGLRLIYYSQIVNDFQKGDIAEGYSVSREKKESFPLTVTSAQKNPTAFYLCASSQYNEQFFGPGTRLTVL.

Only one count was recorded for this clone. DNA for the CDR3: TGCGCCAGCAGCCCCTCGACAGGGATCACTGAAGCTTTCTTT. Protein: CASSPSTGITEAFF. The genes are TRBV4-1 and TRBJ1-1; 7 positions agree with TRBD1. V was pared by 4 bases and J by 4 bases, with 6 bases of the junction left unmatched. The CDR3 covers 14 residues. The germline V gene encodes CDR1 MGHRA and CDR2 YSYEKL.

This chain connects TRBV11-2 to TRBJ2-3; 11 bases line up with TRBD2. The CDR3 sequence is 16 residues long. Per the germline V gene, CDR1 is SGHAT and CDR2 is FQNNGV. J gave up 2 bases and V 5 bases, and 6 bases lay outside the gene matches. CDR3 nucleotide sequence: TGTGCCAGCAGCACCCTAGCGGGGGGCCTCACAGATACGCAGTATTTT. Residues: CASSTLAGGLTDTQYF. The whole variable domain, remainder taken from reference TRBV11-2 and TRBJ2-3, is EAGVAQSPRYKIIEKRQSVAFWCNPISGHATLYWYQQILGQGPKLLIQFQNNGVVDDSQLPKDRFSAERLKGVDSTLKIQPAKLEDSAVYLCASSTLAGGLTDTQYFGPGTRLTVL.

Comment on this clone: Other nucleotide sequences from this sample produce the same CDR3. The chain uses TRBV20-1 and TRBJ2-7, with 7 bases lining up with TRBD1. After removal of 6 bases from V and 3 bases from J, the junction contained 2 bases not matched to a gene. The CDR3 runs to 11 residues. CDR1 and CDR2 from the germline V gene are DFQATT and SNEGSKA (reference sequence). The CDR3 sequence is CSAGDSYEQYF. CDR3 nucleotide sequence: TGCAGTGCGGGGGACAGCTACGAGCAGTACTTC.

V usage is TRBV28 and J usage is TRBJ1-6; a weak D match, TRBD1 (5 bases). The CDR3 runs to 17 residues. Deletions cut 1 base from V and 10 bases from J, with 20 bases between. Germline CDR1 and CDR2: MDHEN and SYDVKM. The CDR3 here is CASSLYSPGQGLSPLHF. In DNA, the CDR3 is TGTGCCAGCAGTTTATACTCCCCTGGCCAGGGTTTGTCACCCCTCCACTTT.

With regard to this clone: Different DNA sequences within this sample yield the same CDR3. J is TRBJ2-3 and V is TRBV29-1; D gene ambiguous. The CDR3 sequence is 12 residues long. V lost 1 base to trimming and J lost 1 base, with 3 bases between them. Germline CDR1 is SQVTM and CDR2 is ANQGSEA. CDR3 amino acids: CSVEGGTDTQYF. The CDR3 nucleotides are TGCAGCGTTGAAGGCGGCACAGATACGCAGTATTTT.

This chain uses TRBV18 with TRBJ1-2; D remains unclear. Trimming cost V 5 bases and J 5 bases, with 18 bases left between them. The CDR3 length is 15 residues. Germline V gene data show CDR1 as KGHSH and CDR2 as LQKENI. This CDR3 reads CASSSPTGVVYGYTF. The CDR3 nucleotides read TGTGCCAGCTCATCGCCTACCGGGGTTGTATATGGCTACACCTTC.